A selection of T cell receptor beta chains follows, all from one sample in a study of OX40 agonist ivuxolimab in advanced cancers. Clones were read by immunoSEQ multiplex PCR, and TCRdb kept only the in-frame ones, dropping some. In the table there are over 20,000 clones, 80% to 90% of which are singletons. Source: CD4+ or CD8+ T cells sorted from blood, taken in a trial of the OX40 agonist ivuxolimab. The receptors here all came from an adult with an advanced solid tumor such as melanoma, head and neck, liver or kidney cancer. Both conserved end residues are part of each CDR3.

TRBV2,TRBJ1-5,CASTLGQGNQPQHF
TRBV10-2,TRBJ2-2,CASSEAEYPGELFF
TRBV9,TRBJ2-1,CASSVPGMGADEQFF
TRBV6-1,TRBJ2-7,CASSEESVGPYEQHF
TRBV5-1,TRBJ2-2,CASSRGLSKAGELFF
TRBV29-1,TRBJ2-2,CSVDGSTGELFF
TRBV7-8,TRBJ2-5,CASSSTFGAGGPETQYF
TRBV5-1,TRBJ1-4,CASSLIGQPNEKLFF
TRBV28,TRBJ2-1,CASRPLLAGGSYNEQFF
TRBV7-9,TRBJ2-7,CASSLDSGRFHEQYF
TRBV4-1,TRBJ2-1,CASSQGGNNEQFF
TRBV13,TRBJ2-4,CASSLPGTGSKNIQYF
TRBV7-9,TRBJ2-1,CASSLLTRGREDEQFF
TRBV7-6,TRBJ1-5,CASSLGFQGGQPQHF
TRBV5-4,TRBJ2-5,CASSLVDRYQETQYF
TRBV21-1,TRBJ2-1,CASKPGRGSYNEQFF
TRBV7-9,TRBJ1-2,CASSLGSLYRGNYGYTF
TRBV6-5,TRBJ2-7,CASSYKPDYEQYF
TRBV19,TRBJ1-3,CASSPRQISSGNTIYF
TRBV27,TRBJ2-5,CASSLWQGGGETQYF
TRBV11-2,TRBJ2-7,CASSLDSTLSYEQYF
TRBV9,TRBJ2-3,CASSVEGGFADTQYF
TRBV6-6,TRBJ1-1,CASTRFGGVGTEAFF
TRBV6-5,TRBJ2-7,CASSVRDGAYEQYF
TRBV28,TRBJ2-1,CASSRLAGGLNEQFF
TRBV29-1,TRBJ2-7,CSVADSLPYEQYF
TRBV5-6,TRBJ2-2,CASSFGQASSSGELFF
TRBV6-6,TRBJ2-7,CASKTSGAREQYF